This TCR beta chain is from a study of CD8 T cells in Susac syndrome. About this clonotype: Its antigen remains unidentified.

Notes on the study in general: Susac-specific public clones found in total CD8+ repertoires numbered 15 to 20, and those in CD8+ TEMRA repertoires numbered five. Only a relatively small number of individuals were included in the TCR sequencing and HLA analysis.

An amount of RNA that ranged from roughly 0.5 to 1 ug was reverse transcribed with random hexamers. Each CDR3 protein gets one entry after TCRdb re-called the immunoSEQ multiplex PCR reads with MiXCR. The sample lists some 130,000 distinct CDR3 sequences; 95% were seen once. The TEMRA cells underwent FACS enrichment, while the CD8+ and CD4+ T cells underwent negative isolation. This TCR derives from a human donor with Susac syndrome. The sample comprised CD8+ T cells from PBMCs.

CDR3 loop: CASSPDRESQPQHF. As DNA, the CDR3 is TGTGCCAGCAGCCCCGACAGGGAGTCCCAGCCCCAGCATTTT. This rearrangement joins TRBV11-2 to TRBJ1-5, with 7 positions matching TRBD1. Germline trimming cut 5 bases from V and 7 bases from J; bases unmatched to any gene: 8. The CDR3 is 14 amino acids. The germline V gene encodes CDR1 SGHAT and CDR2 FQNNGV.